This T cell receptor beta chain appears in the sequencing data of a study of shared clonotypes between healthy human individuals (TCRdb year 2020). About the study as a whole: A couple of women and a few men aged 18 to 49 years were included in the cohort. For each donor, CD4 naive and CD4 memory were each given three plates, CD8 naive was given two plates, and CD8 memory was given one plate. The study deeply sequenced blood TCR repertoires of five healthy adults to estimate repertoire size and the extent of clonotype sharing between individuals. Libraries were prepared and TCR repertoires were sequenced by different laboratories using diverse techniques, in order to increase sequencing depth and limit assay-specific biases. Each donor's leukapheresis produced roughly between roughly 0.85 and 9.5 billion PBMCs. The study at large found these results: Rarefaction of sorted-subset datasets indicated incomplete sequencing despite the large sequencing depth. Compared with non-shared clonotypes, clonotypes shared by all four sorted-subset donors had higher generation probabilities. Around 5.4% of naive CD4, 3.5% of naive CD8, about 2.4% of memory CD4, and roughly 0.4% of memory CD8 clonotypes were shared across four donors. Larger estimated clonotype richness was generally found for naive subsets than for memory subsets. Based on pairwise subsampling, the degree of clonotype sharing among donors was expected to be affected by sequencing depth. The genetic and exposure-history diversity represented was limited by the small number of donors. Sampling was restricted to blood, and TCR repertoires in tissues likely differ from the TCR repertoires found in blood.

Donors were healthy HIV-negative adults with no recently reported acute infections or vaccinations. All donors were Caucasian adults living in Nashville, Tennessee, USA. CD4+ T cells were enriched by magnetic negative selection, after which naive cells were positively selected on CD45RA and the negative fraction was taken as the memory subset. Blood was collected by leukapheresis, and PBMCs were isolated by Ficoll-Histopaque density gradient centrifugation and then cryopreserved in liquid nitrogen vapor phase. Analytical flow cytometry was used to check the purity and quantity of each magnetically sorted T cell population. Genomic DNA was isolated from each sorted fraction and quantified by UV absorbance on a Nanodrop 2000c. The cysteine opens and the phenylalanine closes a CDR3 of 18 amino acids. The only DNA kept is the CDR3, 54 bases in frame from the first base. Looking up the germline V gene yields CDR1 SGDLS and CDR2 YYNGEE. Deletion took 0 bases off V and 6 bases off J, with a span of 22 bases between the germline ends.

Using the deep immunoSEQ assay, TCR CDR3 regions were amplified from genomic DNA by multiplex PCR. Extracted genomic DNA from each cell subset was distributed evenly across all wells of several immunoSEQ 96-well plates, and each plate was treated as a replicate. For sorted subsets, about 200 ng genomic DNA, equal to approximately 30,000 T cell genomes, was loaded into each replicate PCR. Purified libraries were quantified with a Qubit 3.0 fluorometer, sized on a Bioanalyzer 2100, and re-quantified with the KAPA Library Quantification kit. Every immunoSEQ 96-well plate was sequenced on a separate single-read 150-cycle Illumina NextSeq 550 flow cell. Per the authors' processing: Because only junctional sequences without quality scores were contained in the immunoSEQ output, filtering matching that applied to full-length reads could not be performed. To assign V/J genes and CDR3, sequences were annotated using PyIR, a Python wrapper for IgBLAST v1.9, with IMGT germline references. Any read was removed if the V/J assignment was weak (E-value above 1e-6), the CDR3 was missing, or the read contained stop codons, out-of-frame junctions, or ambiguous translated residues. A V3J clonotype was defined by an identical inferred V gene, J gene, and CDR3 amino acid sequence. To compute the percentage overlap between repertoires, the number of shared unique clonotypes was divided by the size of the smaller repertoire. Repertoire richness was assessed with RTK rarefaction, the Chao1 estimator, and Recon v2.1 estimates of unobserved clonotypes. OLGA was used to compute generation probabilities for all TCRbeta clonotypes that the gDNA method yielded from a handful of donors. TCRdb stores this immuneACCESS table with in-frame sequences only. Part of the clones is absent; in the studies checked, under half of the shortfall reflects unresolved V genes, and no reason is known for the rest. V, J and clone size are taken as reported in that table, and D and trimming were inferred from the DNA itself. In this sample the table shows 600,000 to 750,000 clones, about two thirds of which occur a single time. The ten largest make up under 2% of the sample.

This clone was recorded a few times. It lacks a known antigen. No base-level quality is on record; no much larger clone is a single base apart. This chain joins TRBV9 to TRBJ2-1; the D gene is perhaps TRBD1, on 6 matching bases. The sample comprised memory CD4+ T cells sorted from blood. Per the publication, the cell subset or site label means: CD45RA-negative fraction. The TCR comes from a woman in her twenties or thirties in good health. The CDR3 reads CASSVALTIGTYVNEQFF. The DNA reads TGTGCCAGCAGCGTAGCTCTTACCATCGGGACATACGTCAATGAGCAGTTCTTC.